The sample holds many counts of the clone carrying this T cell receptor (beta chain). Its antigen is still unknown. Amplification of TCR beta CDR3 regions was performed using RNA transcripts as template. TCR CDR3 regions were first amplified by RT-PCR with HTBI primers. TCRdb re-analysed the multiplex PCR reads in MiXCR, keeping a single row per CDR3 protein. Of about 380,000 distinct CDR3 sequences listed, under 20% are singletons. This specimen belongs to a study of T cells in Graves' hyperthyroidism and ophthalmopathy. Study results and limitations: Most expanded thyroid clonotypes above 0.001 recurred in blood.

CDR3 size: 15 residues. With 3 bases clipped from V and 5 bases from J, the junction kept 6 bases outside the gene matches. Germline V gene lookup returns CDR1 SGHTA and CDR2 FQGNSA. Every diagnosis used clinical symptoms, serum thyroxine and TRAb, thyroid ultrasound and orbital computed tomography. The specimen was blood. The sequence was obtained from a man between 18 and 35 years old with Graves' ophthalmopathy. V and J are TRBV7-2 and TRBJ2-3; TRBD2 matches 9 bases. Here the CDR3 DNA reads TGTGCCAGCAGCTTGGGGCTAGCGGGGCAAGATACGCAGTATTTT. Its translation is CASSLGLAGQDTQYF.